This T cell receptor (beta chain) appears in the sequencing data of a study of shared clonotypes between healthy human individuals. Sequenced by immunoSEQ multiplex PCR; TCRdb stores in-frame clones only, minus some. The data show about 2 million clones, about 95% seen once. Turning to this clone: Antigen unknown.

In germline, CDR1 is SGHRS, CDR2 YFSETQ. The V and J ends lost 4 bases and 0 bases, in that order; junction bases with no gene match: 12. CDR3 size: 17 residues. General study results and limits: Large depth notwithstanding, sorted-subset sequencing proved incomplete by rarefaction. Naive subsets, compared against memory subsets, generally had larger estimated richness values.

Terminally differentiated effector memory CD45RA+ cells were excluded from the naive CD8 cells, which were CD45RO-negative and positively selected for CCR7. There were no recent acute infections or vaccinations among the donors, who were healthy HIV-negative adults. This clonotype was sampled from a man aged 18 to 29 in good health. The specimen was naive CD8+ T cells sorted from blood. This chain uses TRBV5-1 with TRBJ2-5; the match to TRBD2 covers 7 bases. The CDR3 DNA reads as TGCGCCAGCAGCCCCTTCGAGACCGGGGGGAACCAAGAGACCCAGTACTTC. Its protein is CASSPFETGGNQETQYF.